This is a list of T cell receptor beta chains from one sample in a study of T cell clones after liver transplantation. Profiled with immunoSEQ multiplex PCR; TCRdb holds only in-frame clones, not every one. The repertoire holds about 33,000 clones, with around 95% as singletons. The material sequenced was CD8+ T cells from blood, taken 12 months after liver transplant. These receptors all stem from a human patient who received a liver transplant. Some of the T cells might come from the graft donor. CDR3s include the opening cysteine and the closing phenylalanine or tryptophan. The order of the fields is J gene, D gene, clone size, V gene, CDR3 DNA, CDR3 protein. D genes are given only for firm matches. Some rows have no size entry. The others give once, few or many, or a class for an expanded clone.

TRBJ1-3,.,.,TRBV7-8,TGTGCCAGCAGCGAGGAGTTTGGGCGCAACACCATATATTTT,CASSEEFGRNTIYF
TRBJ2-7,.,once,TRBV9,TGTGCCAGCAGCGTAGGGGGATTTGCCTACGAGCAGTACTTC,CASSVGGFAYEQYF
TRBJ1-4,.,once,TRBV27,TGTGCCAGCAGTGTCCGGAGGCCAACTAATGAAAAACTGTTTTTT,CASSVRRPTNEKLFF
TRBJ2-7,.,.,TRBV13,TGTGCCAGCAGCCTAAGCGGCGCCTACGAGCAGTACTTC,CASSLSGAYEQYF
TRBJ2-7,TRBD1,.,TRBV28,TGTGCCAGCAGTTTATCCGGCGGGACAGGGTACTACGAGCAGTACTTC,CASSLSGGTGYYEQYF
TRBJ2-1,.,.,TRBV6-1,TGTGCCAGCAGTGAAGCGGGACCGCAGTTCTTC,CASSEAGPQFF
TRBJ1-2,.,.,TRBV7-9,TGTGCCAGCAGCGCCGGGGAGGGTTATGGCTACACCTTC,CASSAGEGYGYTF
TRBJ2-2,TRBD2,.,TRBV2,TGTGCCAGCAGTGACGCGGGAGTGGGCGGGGAGCTGTTTTTT,CASSDAGVGGELFF
TRBJ2-2,.,.,TRBV5-1,TGCGCCAGCACCCCTTCGGGGGCCGGGGAGCTGTTTTTT,CASTPSGAGELFF
TRBJ2-7,TRBD1,.,TRBV7-9,TGTGCCAGCAGCCCCGGGACAGATACGAGCGAGCAGTACTTC,CASSPGTDTSEQYF
TRBJ2-7,TRBD2,.,TRBV27,TGTGCCAGCAGTCCTCTATTGGGACTAGCCCTCGAGCAGTACTTC,CASSPLLGLALEQYF
TRBJ1-1,TRBD1,.,TRBV27,TGTGCCAGCAGTCCATCACAGGGGGGCAGTACTGAAGCTTTCTTT,CASSPSQGGSTEAFF
TRBJ2-1,TRBD2,.,TRBV9,TGTGCCAGCAGCGTGGGACTAGCGGAATACAATGAGCAGTTCTTC,CASSVGLAEYNEQFF
TRBJ2-5,.,once,TRBV2,TGTGCCAGCAGTGACCCGAGACAGAAAGAGACCCAGTACTTC,CASSDPRQKETQYF